This T cell receptor (beta chain) originates from a study of T cells in Graves' hyperthyroidism and ophthalmopathy. At the level of the study: Peripheral blood was drawn at first diagnosis, prior to all treatment. Findings and caveats of the study: Most clonotypes expanded in thyroid above 0.001 were likewise present in blood.

The diagnoses drew upon clinical symptoms, serum thyroxine and TRAb, thyroid ultrasound and orbital computed tomography. The authors took PBMCs from 10 ml fresh peripheral blood. Germline V gene lookup returns CDR1 LGHDT and CDR2 YNNKEL (reference sequence). This CDR3 comprises 16 residues. The trim removed 4 bases at V and 9 bases at J, leaving 14 bases unmatched. To note about this clonotype: Its target is unknown.

The TCR beta CDR3 regions underwent amplification using RNA transcripts as the source. The HTBI primer set drove a first-round RT-PCR of the TCR CDR3. TCRdb itself ran the multiplex PCR reads through MiXCR, one entry per CDR3 protein. There are around 520,000 distinct CDR3 sequences in the sample; around 13% occur only once, and approximately 13% lies in the top ten. The source material was blood. The chain recombines TRBV3-1 with TRBJ2-2; 7 bases line up with TRBD1. The receptor was isolated from a woman between 35 and 50 years old with Graves' hyperthyroidism. The CDR3 DNA is TGTGCCAGCAGCCCCCTAACAGGGGTCTCCCGATGGGAGCTGTTTTTT. Translated: CASSPLTGVSRWELFF.